The present TCR beta chain was sequenced within a study of blood T cell repertoires in COVID-19. Study at large: The United States, Italy and Spain supplied acute and convalescent COVID-19 samples. T cells, B-cell-depleted T cells, or PBMCs supplied cDNA or gDNA.

This clone was counted between two and nine times. Authors' processing steps: Scientists estimated how many nucleated cells there were by amplifying reference gene primers. Data came from immunoSEQ multiplex PCR; TCRdb stores just in-frame clones and leaves some out. V, J and clone size are taken as reported in that table, and D and trimming were inferred from the DNA itself. This sample has under 200,000 clones, with 70% to 90% found just once. The CDR3 consists of 16 residues. Looked up from germline, CDR1 is SGDLS and CDR2 is YYNGEE. J gave up 8 bases and V 0 bases, and 6 bases lay outside the gene matches.

This chain joins TRBV9 and TRBJ2-1; the match to TRBD2 covers 12 bases. Specimen: peripheral blood. The TCR was taken from a woman of 80 years or more with acute or convalescent COVID-19. Written as DNA, the CDR3 is TGTGCCAGCAGCGTAGGTTCTAGCGGGAGGGATGATGAGCAGTTCTTC. This codes for CASSVGSSGRDDEQFF.